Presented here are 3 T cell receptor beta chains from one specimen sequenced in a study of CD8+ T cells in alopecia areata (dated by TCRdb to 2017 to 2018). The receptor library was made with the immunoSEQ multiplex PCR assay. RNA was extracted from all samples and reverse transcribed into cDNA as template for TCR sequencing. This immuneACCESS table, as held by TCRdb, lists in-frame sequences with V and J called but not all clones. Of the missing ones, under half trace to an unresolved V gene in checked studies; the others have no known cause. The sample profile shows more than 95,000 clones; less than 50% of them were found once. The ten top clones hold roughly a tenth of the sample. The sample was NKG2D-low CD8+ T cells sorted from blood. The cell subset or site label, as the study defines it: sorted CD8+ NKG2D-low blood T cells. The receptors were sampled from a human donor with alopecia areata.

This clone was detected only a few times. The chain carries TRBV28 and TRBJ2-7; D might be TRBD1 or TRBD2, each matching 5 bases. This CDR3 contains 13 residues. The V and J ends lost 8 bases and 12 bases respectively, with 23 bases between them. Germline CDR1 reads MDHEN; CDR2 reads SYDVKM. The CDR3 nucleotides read TGTGCCAGCGCTCTCCTGGGGACGGACCGGGCGTACTTC. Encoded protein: CASALLGTDRAYF.

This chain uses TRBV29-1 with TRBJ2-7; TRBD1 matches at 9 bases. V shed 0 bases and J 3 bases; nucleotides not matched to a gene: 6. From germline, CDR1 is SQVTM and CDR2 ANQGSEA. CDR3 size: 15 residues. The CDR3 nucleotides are TGCAGCGTTGAAGATATTACAGGGGGCGACTACGAGCAGTACTTC. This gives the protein CSVEDITGGDYEQYF.

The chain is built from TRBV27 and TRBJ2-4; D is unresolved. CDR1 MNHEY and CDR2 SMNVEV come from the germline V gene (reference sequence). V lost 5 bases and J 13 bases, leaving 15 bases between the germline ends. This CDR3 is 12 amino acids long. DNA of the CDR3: TGTGCCAGCAGTACCTCCGACGATCCGCAGTACTTC. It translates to CASSTSDDPQYF.